Following are 26 T cell receptor beta chains from one sample sequenced in a study of blood T cells in healthy people across ages. The authors ran a second PCR of about 7 to 11 cycles using a sample-barcoded 5' primer and a J-beta primer mix. TCRdb recomputed calls from the 5' RACE reads with MiXCR, one row per CDR3 protein. The table records 1.8 million or so distinct CDR3 sequences, roughly 43% of them present only once. What was sequenced was blood. The receptors come from a human donor in good health.

The chain employs TRBV7-9 and TRBJ2-1; a possible D gene is TRBD2 (5 bases). With 5 bases removed from V and 6 bases from J, the gap between germline ends came to 17 bases. The CDR3 has 15 amino acids. Germline V gene data show CDR1 as SEHNR and CDR2 as FQNEAQ (reference sequence). The CDR3 loop reads CASSPVGSRGNEQFF. The CDR3 region has the DNA TGTGCCAGCAGCCCAGTCGGGTCACGGGGCAATGAGCAGTTCTTC.

This clonotype has a handful of counts. CDR3 sequence reads: CASSPQDNYGYTF. The CDR3 nucleotides are TGTGCCAGCTCACCACAAGACAACTATGGCTACACCTTC. This chain connects TRBV18 to TRBJ1-2; no definite D call. CDR1 and CDR2 (germline): KGHSH, LQKENI. The CDR3 sequence is 13 residues long. V lost 1 base and J lost 2, with 5 bases in between.

The rearrangement uses TRBV21-1 and TRBJ2-5; the table's D call TRBD1 went unverified against the DNA. TRBV21-1 constitutes a pseudogene. CDR3 length: 15 amino acids. The CDR3 loop is CASSKGRDRQETQYF. CDR3 DNA: TGTGCCAGCAGCAAAGGCCGGGACAGACAAGAGACCCAGTACTTC.

This CDR3 is CASSLPRPGTSGSTDTQYF. The CDR3 DNA is TGTGCCAGCAGCTTGCCCCGCCCTGGGACTAGCGGGAGCACAGATACGCAGTATTTT. The chain carries TRBV7-8 and TRBJ2-3, with 12 bases matching TRBD2. CDR3 length: 19 residues. CDR1 SGHVS and CDR2 FQNEAQ come from the germline V gene. The ends lost 3 bases at V and 0 bases at J; junction bases unmatched: 10. The full variable domain, in which reference TRBV7-8 and TRBJ2-3 provide the parts outside the CDR3, is GAGVSQSPRYKVAKRGQDVALRCDPISGHVSLFWYQQALGQGPEFLTYFQNEAQLDKSGLPSDRFFAERPEGSVSTLKIQRTQQEDSAVYLCASSLPRPGTSGSTDTQYFGPGTRLTVL.

This chain connects TRBV29-1 to TRBJ2-1; 7 nucleotides match TRBD1. The germline V gene encodes CDR1 SQVTM and CDR2 ANQGSEA. CDR3 length: 13 residues. Unmatched junction bases numbered 9, after V lost 5 bases and J lost 8 bases. The DNA for the CDR3 is TGCAGCGTTATCCGGGACAGTAGTGATGAGCAGTTCTTC. The encoded protein is CSVIRDSSDEQFF.

V gene TRBV20-1 combines with J gene TRBJ2-7, with a possible D match to TRBD2 (7 bases). CDR3 length: 14 amino acids. Trimming shortened V by 3 bases and J by 4 bases, and 16 bases separated the two germline ends. Germline V gives CDR1 DFQATT, CDR2 SNEGSKA (reference sequence). The DNA for the CDR3 is TGCAGTGCTAGTGAGGGGGGAGGGTGGTACGAGCAGTACTTC. It is translated as CSASEGGGWYEQYF.

This chain connects TRBV25-1 to TRBJ2-5; TRBD2 might be the D (5 bases). Germline loops: CDR1 MGHDK, CDR2 SYGVNS. Trimming stripped 2 bases from V and 5 bases from J, with 6 bases between. This CDR3 spans 12 amino acids. The CDR3 protein is CASSERRETQYF. CDR3 coding DNA: TGTGCCAGCAGTGAAAGGAGGGAGACCCAGTACTTC. The entire variable domain, with the rest obtained from reference TRBV25-1 and TRBJ2-5, is as follows: EADIYQTPRYLVIGTGKKITLECSQTMGHDKMYWYQQDPGMELHLIHYSYGVNSTEKGDLSSESTVSRIRTEHFPLTLESARPSHTSQYLCASSERRETQYFGPGTRLLVL.

The chain recombines TRBV6-6 with TRBJ2-6; no clear D. Between the trimmed V and J ends, which lost 5 bases and 0 bases, there was a span of 8 bases. This CDR3 is 15 amino acids long. The V gene's germline CDR1 is MNHNY and CDR2 SVGAGI (reference sequence). The chain's CDR3 is CASSRTSSGANVLTF. In nucleotides, the CDR3 is TGTGCCAGCAGTCGGACGAGCTCTGGGGCCAACGTCCTGACTTTC.

The rearrangement joins TRBV5-5 to TRBJ1-5, with D unclear. The CDR3 covers 15 residues. The ends were cut back, 0 bases at V and 6 bases at J, with 13 bases in the middle. Germline values: CDR1 SGHKS, CDR2 YYEKEE (reference sequence). Here the CDR3 DNA reads TGTGCCAGCAGCTTGGGGGCAGCCGGAGGTCAGCCCCAGCATTTT. This translates into CASSLGAAGGQPQHF.

The rearrangement links TRBV7-3 to TRBJ2-1, with 7 bases that match TRBD1. Trimming took 4 bases from V and 8 from J; bases not matched to a gene: 11. The CDR3 totals 15 residues. The germline V gene has CDR1 SGHTA and CDR2 FQGTGA. CDR3 protein: CASSSQTGVCDEQFF. As DNA, the CDR3 is TGTGCCAGCAGCTCTCAAACAGGGGTTTGCGATGAGCAGTTCTTC.

This clonotype occurred a few times. This chain's CDR3 is CASSQEFGPGYGYTF. CDR3 nucleotide sequence: TGCGCCAGCAGCCAAGAGTTCGGACCGGGCTATGGCTACACCTTC. The chain employs TRBV4-3 and TRBJ1-2, with no clear D. The length of the CDR3 is 15 residues. V lost 0 bases, J lost 4 bases, and 12 bases lay in between. CDR1 LGHNA and CDR2 YSLEER come from the germline V gene.

CDR3 residues: CASSSGYSLAYNEQFF. The DNA for the CDR3 is TGCGCCAGCAGCTCCGGATATAGTCTAGCCTACAATGAGCAGTTCTTC. The chain couples TRBV5-1 to TRBJ2-1; D gene ambiguous. Germline assignment: CDR1 SGHRS and CDR2 YFSETQ. The CDR3 has 16 amino acids. V lost 3 bases and J 2 bases, leaving 15 bases between the germline ends.

This chain joins TRBV27 and TRBJ1-1; 7 bases are shared with TRBD1. Losses at the gene ends were 0 bases for V and 0 bases for J; bases not matched to a gene: 4. CDR1 is MNHEY and CDR2 is SMNVEV in the germline V gene (reference sequence). This CDR3 region has 16 residues. This CDR3 reads CASSLSSGQLNTEAFF. Here the CDR3 DNA reads TGTGCCAGCAGTTTATCCTCGGGACAGTTGAACACTGAAGCTTTCTTT.

This clonotype was seen only a few times. The chain employs TRBV6-1 and TRBJ1-2; 8 nucleotides align to TRBD1. The CDR3 covers 15 residues. Germline V CDR1 and CDR2: MNHNS, SASEGT. V trimming: 6 bases; J trimming: 8 bases; junction bases outside the gene matches: 14. CDR3 region: CASRPTGQGRRGYTF. The CDR3 DNA follows: TGTGCCAGCAGACCCACCGGACAGGGACGACGAGGCTACACCTTC.

The chain has TRBV7-9 and TRBJ2-4; TRBD1 agrees at 9 bases. Losses at the gene ends were 3 bases for V and 8 bases for J; bases not matched to a gene: 17. Germline loops: CDR1 SEHNR, CDR2 FQNEAQ (reference sequence). The CDR3 covers 18 residues. This chain's CDR3 is CASSLRPGQGWLRDIQYF. DNA for the CDR3: TGTGCCAGCAGCTTGCGCCCGGGACAGGGATGGTTAAGGGACATTCAGTACTTC.

The rearrangement joins TRBV7-9 to TRBJ2-7, with D tentatively TRBD1 or TRBD2 (6 bases each). This CDR3 has 15 residues. CDR1 and CDR2 from the germline V gene are SEHNR and FQNEAQ (reference sequence). Trimming took 8 bases from V and 3 from J, leaving 20 bases between them. CDR3 nucleotides: TGTGCCAGCCAAGCCGGAGGGACAACCGGCTACGAGCAGTACTTC. Translating it yields CASQAGGTTGYEQYF.

The J gene is TRBJ2-3, the V gene TRBV20-1; maybe TRBD2 (5 bases). The CDR3 contains 11 residues. Between the trimmed V and J ends, which lost 6 bases and 11 bases, there was a span of 15 bases. Per the germline V gene, CDR1 is DFQATT and CDR2 is SNEGSKA (reference sequence). Here the CDR3 DNA reads TGCAGTGCACAGCGGACCGATGAGCAGTATTTT. Protein sequence: CSAQRTDEQYF.

The chain couples TRBV29-1 to TRBJ1-2; 9 nucleotides match TRBD1. The CDR3 has 15 residues. Germline values: CDR1 SQVTM, CDR2 ANQGSEA. V dropped 5 bases and J dropped 2; count of bases not matched to a gene: 9. The CDR3 nucleotides read TGCAGCGTTCCTCCGGGACAGGGACCAAACTATGGCTACACCTTC. As protein: CSVPPGQGPNYGYTF.

Worth noting for this clonotype: One end of the junction fails to match germline, which may point to a read error. The chain recombines TRBV6-6 with TRBJ2-7; the D is unclear. The CDR3 is 16 amino acids. Germline V CDR1 and CDR2: MNHNY, SVGAGI (reference sequence). The CDR3 region is CASSYSVDTEFYGQYF. In DNA form, the CDR3 reads TGTGCCAGCAGTTACTCGGTCGACACGGAGTTTTACGGGCAGTACTTC.

The rearrangement links TRBV6-2 or TRBV6-3 to TRBJ2-7, with D possibly TRBD2 on 5 matching bases. V gave up 7 bases and J gave up 0 bases, with 13 bases separating them. CDR3 size: 14 residues. The germline V gene encodes CDR1 MNHEY and CDR2 SVGEGT. The CDR3 protein is CASNQAGSSYEQYF. Written as DNA, the CDR3 is TGTGCCAGCAACCAGGCGGGTAGCTCCTACGAGCAGTACTTC.

The V gene is TRBV5-5, the J gene TRBJ1-6, with D tentatively TRBD1 (5 bases). Trimming left V 3 bases short and J 7 bases short, with 17 bases between. The CDR3 loop spans 16 amino acids. Germline values: CDR1 SGHKS, CDR2 YYEKEE (reference sequence). CDR3 nucleotides: TGTGCCAGCAGCTCCGTCCTCGGGGGTCCGAATTCACCCCTCCACTTT. It encodes CASSSVLGGPNSPLHF.

The chain carries TRBV7-2 and TRBJ1-4; 10 positions agree with TRBD1. V gave up 5 bases and J gave up 3 bases; unmatched junction bases: 9. Germline CDR1 and CDR2: SGHTA and FQGNSA. The CDR3 is 17 amino acids. CDR3 sequence: CASSGQDRGSANEKLFF. CDR3 DNA: TGTGCCAGCAGCGGACAGGACAGGGGGTCGGCTAATGAAAAACTGTTTTTT.

The chain carries TRBV6-2 or TRBV6-3 and TRBJ2-1; tentatively, D is TRBD1 (5 bases). V lost 2 bases, J lost 14 bases, and 10 bases lay in between. Germline V gives CDR1 MNHEY, CDR2 SVGEGT. The length of the CDR3 is 11 residues. The CDR3 spells CASSYGSGKFF. The CDR3 DNA sequence: TGTGCCAGCAGTTACGGGTCAGGGAAGTTCTTC.

This clonotype turned up a few times. This chain connects TRBV7-2 to TRBJ2-7, with D hard to call. Germline V CDR1 and CDR2: SGHTA, FQGNSA. This CDR3 comprises 15 residues. Deletions cut 7 bases from V and 0 bases from J, with 16 bases between. As DNA, the CDR3 is TGTGCCAGCACCTATGAGTCAGAGAGCTCCTACGAGCAGTACTTC. Protein product: CASTYESESSYEQYF.

The V call is TRBV7-2, the J call TRBJ1-2; 12 nucleotides align to TRBD1. CDR1 and CDR2 (germline): SGHTA, FQGNSA. V shed 1 base and J 6 bases; nucleotides not matched to a gene: 6. The CDR3 contains 16 residues. This CDR3 is CASSLDGTGGLNGYTF. The CDR3 DNA sequence: TGTGCCAGCAGCTTAGATGGGACAGGGGGCCTAAATGGCTACACCTTC.

This clonotype turned up a few times. The chain joins TRBV29-1 to TRBJ2-1, with 7 bases identical to TRBD1. CDR3 length equals 14 residues. The junction had 10 bases not matched to a gene; V was cut back by 7 bases and J by 4 bases. Germline CDR1 is SQVTM and CDR2 is ANQGSEA. CDR3 region: CSGAPGTDYNEQFF. CDR3 bases: TGCAGCGGGGCCCCCGGGACAGATTACAATGAGCAGTTCTTC.